The 18 T cell receptor beta chains below were found in one sample sequenced in a study of CD8 T cells in Susac syndrome. With random hexamers, roughly 0.45 to 1 ug RNA was reverse transcribed. TCRdb itself ran the immunoSEQ multiplex PCR reads through MiXCR, one entry per CDR3 protein. The sample carries about 76,000 distinct CDR3 sequences, approximately 94% recorded once. The material sequenced was CD8+ T cells from PBMCs. The receptor set was obtained from a human donor with Susac syndrome.

The CDR3 coding sequence is TGTGCCAGTAGTTCCGGGCGGGTCGGCTATGGCTACACCTTC. Translating gives CASSSGRVGYGYTF. The chain has TRBV19 and TRBJ1-2; D not resolved. Germline CDR1 is LNHDA and CDR2 is SQIVND (reference sequence). V lost 5 bases and J lost 4, with 14 bases in between. The CDR3 is 14 amino acids.

A remark on this clonotype: Sequence at one end of the junction differs from germline and may be a read error. This sequence joins TRBV28 and TRBJ1-1; D gene uncertain. Germline assignment: CDR1 MDHEN and CDR2 SYDVKM. The length of the CDR3 is 14 residues. CDR3 region: CASSLSQANAEAFF. In DNA, the CDR3 is TGTGCCAGCAGTTTAAGTCAGGCGAACGCTGAAGCTTTCTTT.

The V gene is TRBV12-3 or TRBV12-4, the J gene TRBJ2-7; 7 bases are a match to TRBD1. The CDR3 is made up of 13 amino acids. The V gene end was trimmed by 5 bases and the J gene end by 4 bases; junction bases not matched to a gene: 5. The CDR3 here is CASSQGTEYEQYF. In DNA, the CDR3 is TGTGCCAGCAGTCAGGGGACAGAATACGAGCAGTACTTC.

The V call is TRBV21-1, the J call TRBJ1-1; no DNA check was done on the table's D call, TRBD1. TRBV21-1 is flagged as a pseudogene. The CDR3 extends over 16 amino acids. This CDR3 is CASSIDRNRLGTEAFF. CDR3 in DNA: TGTGCCAGCAGCATCGATCGGAACAGACTTGGGACTGAAGCTTTCTTT.

This clonotype was detected only a few times. The junction departs from the called germline gene at one end, perhaps through a read error. The chain carries TRBV5-1 and TRBJ2-7, with 11 bases matching TRBD2. The germline CDR1 and CDR2 sequences are SGHRS and YFSETQ. The CDR3 totals 15 residues. The CDR3 nucleotides are TGTGCCAGCAGCTTAGCGGGGGGGAGCTCCTACGAGCAGTACTTC. It yields the protein CASSLAGGSSYEQYF.

The J gene is TRBJ1-2, the V gene TRBV29-1; TRBD1 is a possible D gene (5 bases). Germline V CDR1 and CDR2: SQVTM, ANQGSEA. This CDR3 is 12 amino acids long. The V end was cut by 2 bases, the J end by 5 bases, with 9 bases between. The CDR3 sequence: CSVESGGYGYTF. DNA for the CDR3: TGCAGCGTTGAAAGTGGGGGTTATGGCTACACCTTC.

The chain links TRBV6-1 to TRBJ2-1; the match to TRBD1 covers 10 bases. The CDR3 sequence is 14 residues long. Germline V lookup: CDR1 MNHNS, CDR2 SASEGT. The J segment lost 8 bases and the V segment lost 5 bases, leaving 6 bases of the junction unmatched. CDR3: CASSLTGGIDEQFF. The DNA for the CDR3 is TGTGCCAGCAGTCTGACAGGGGGCATTGATGAGCAGTTCTTC.

J is TRBJ2-1 and V is TRBV27; 12 nucleotides line up with TRBD2. Unmatched junction bases numbered 4, after V lost 5 bases and J lost 5 bases. Germline assignment: CDR1 MNHEY and CDR2 SMNVEV (reference sequence). The CDR3 sequence is 15 residues long. This CDR3 reads CASSPTSGGHNEQFF. The CDR3 bases are TGTGCCAGCAGTCCGACTAGCGGGGGACACAATGAGCAGTTCTTC.

This chain joins TRBV9 and TRBJ2-1; D is possibly TRBD1 or TRBD2 (5 bases each). CDR3 length equals 16 residues. The germline V and J ends were trimmed by 4 bases and 0 bases, with 14 bases remaining between them. The germline CDR1 and CDR2 sequences are SGDLS and YYNGEE. The CDR3 is CASSLGDPSSYNEQFF. DNA of the CDR3: TGTGCCAGCAGCCTAGGGGACCCCAGCTCCTACAATGAGCAGTTCTTC.

V usage is TRBV20-1 and J usage is TRBJ1-2; D is unclear. The length of the CDR3 is 13 residues. The germline V gene encodes CDR1 DFQATT and CDR2 SNEGSKA (reference sequence). V lost 6 bases, J lost 3 bases, and 14 bases lay in between. The CDR3 reads CSALKTDDYGYTF. The DNA of the CDR3 is TGCAGTGCCCTGAAGACGGATGACTATGGCTACACCTTC.

The chain couples TRBV5-1 to TRBJ1-1, with D perhaps TRBD1 (5 bases). Per the germline V gene, CDR1 is SGHRS and CDR2 is YFSETQ. Trimming took 1 base from V and 4 from J, leaving 11 bases between them. CDR3 size: 14 residues. The DNA for the CDR3 is TGCGCCAGCAGCTTGATAGGGGTTGGCACTGAAGCTTTCTTT. Protein product: CASSLIGVGTEAFF.

The V gene is TRBV19, the J gene TRBJ2-2; D possibly matches TRBD1 or TRBD2 (5 bases each). This CDR3 is 15 amino acids long. The V gene's germline CDR1 is LNHDA and CDR2 SQIVND (reference sequence). The V gene lost 4 bases and the J gene lost 6 bases, with 15 bases spanning the gap. CDR3 amino acids: CASSSLRDPPGELFF. The DNA for the CDR3 is TGTGCCAGTAGTAGCCTCCGGGACCCTCCCGGGGAGCTGTTTTTT.

The chain is built from TRBV4-2 and TRBJ2-7; 7 bases align to TRBD1. Looked up from germline, CDR1 is LGHNA and CDR2 is YNFKEQ. The CDR3 is made up of 13 amino acids. J lost 8 bases, V lost 3 bases, and 7 bases had no gene match. In DNA, the CDR3 is TGTGCCAGCAGCCAGAGGGACAGAGAAAAGCAGTACTTC. This encodes CASSQRDREKQYF.

The chain employs TRBV14 and TRBJ2-1, with 7 bases matching TRBD2. This CDR3 comprises 15 residues. With 2 bases clipped from V and 7 bases from J, the junction kept 8 bases outside the gene matches. Germline V gives CDR1 SGHDN, CDR2 FVKESK. The CDR3 loop is CASSQPGSGKNEQFF. CDR3 nucleotide sequence: TGTGCCAGCAGCCAACCGGGGAGCGGGAAAAATGAGCAGTTCTTC.

The chain couples TRBV7-8 to TRBJ1-2; D gene uncertain. The V end was cut by 1 base, the J end by 4 bases, with 13 bases between. Germline V gene lookup returns CDR1 SGHVS and CDR2 FQNEAQ. This CDR3 is built from 15 residues. In DNA form, the CDR3 reads TGTGCCAGCAGCTTAGGAGTTTCTGACACCTATGGCTACACCTTC. Amino acids: CASSLGVSDTYGYTF.

The DNA of the CDR3 is TGTGCCAGCAGCTCGGCCGGGACAGTTGATCAGCCCCAGCATTTT. This translates into CASSSAGTVDQPQHF. The chain carries TRBV7-9 and TRBJ1-5; 7 bases are shared with TRBD1. CDR1 is SEHNR, CDR2 FQNEAQ, per germline (reference sequence). The trim removed 4 bases at V and 5 bases at J, leaving 8 bases unmatched. This CDR3 has 15 amino acids.

The rearrangement joins TRBV7-6 to TRBJ2-2; D not certain. The CDR3 extends over 14 amino acids. Germline values: CDR1 SGHVS, CDR2 FNYEAQ. V dropped 2 bases and J dropped 0 bases, with 4 bases sitting between them. CDR3: CASSLPTNTGELFF. DNA of the CDR3: TGTGCCAGCAGCTTACCGACGAACACCGGGGAGCTGTTTTTT.

This chain links TRBV7-2 with TRBJ1-1, with D perhaps TRBD1 (5 bases). V was trimmed by 0 bases and J by 1 base, leaving 9 bases between them. Germline V lookup: CDR1 SGHTA, CDR2 FQGNSA. There are 15 residues in the CDR3. In nucleotides, the CDR3 is TGTGCCAGCAGCTTAGCCGGGGGGGAGAACACTGAAGCTTTCTTT. This gives the protein CASSLAGGENTEAFF.